A single sample gave rise to the 22 T cell receptor beta chains below, sequenced in a study of blood T cells in healthy people across ages. Through a sample-barcoded 5' primer and a J-beta primer mix, a second PCR was run for roughly 7 to 11 cycles. Using its own MiXCR run on the 5' RACE reads, TCRdb lists one record per CDR3 protein. The sample records some 1.5 million distinct CDR3 sequences, roughly 43% being singletons. Material for sequencing was blood. These receptors originate from a woman between 18 and 30 years old in good health.

The V and J genes are TRBV10-3 and TRBJ1-6; tentative D call: TRBD1 (5 bases). Germline V CDR1 and CDR2: ENHRY, SYGVKD. The CDR3 extends over 13 amino acids. V lost 6 bases and J 7 bases, leaving 10 bases between the germline ends. CDR3 amino acids: CAIRDNGNSPLHF. CDR3 in DNA: TGTGCCATCAGGGACAATGGGAATTCACCCCTCCACTTT.

This clonotype was seen a single time. The chain carries TRBV7-3 and TRBJ2-3; D is tentatively TRBD1 or TRBD2 (6 bases each). The CDR3 has 15 amino acids. Germline CDR1 SGHTA, CDR2 FQGTGA. The V gene lost 1 base and the J gene lost 5 bases, with 13 bases spanning the gap. The CDR3, as DNA: TGTGCCAGCAGCTTAAAGGGGGGCTGGGTAGATACGCAGTATTTT. This sequence encodes CASSLKGGWVDTQYF.

Details on this clonotype: An end of the junction differs from the germline gene, which may be a read error. V gene TRBV27 combines with J gene TRBJ2-7; tentatively, D is TRBD2 (5 bases). The length of the CDR3 is 14 residues. Germline CDR1 MNHEY, CDR2 SMNVEV (reference sequence). The CDR3 bases are TGTGCCAGCAGTTTGAGGAGGAGCTCCTACGAGCAGTATTTC. This translates into CASSLRRSSYEQYF.

This clonotype has only a few counts. The chain carries TRBV12-3 or TRBV12-4 and TRBJ1-1; the match to TRBD1 covers 8 bases. The V and J ends lost 6 bases and 2 bases, in that order; junction bases with no gene match: 5. The CDR3 covers 14 residues. CDR3 sequence (DNA): TGTGCCAGCAGGGATTCAGGGGGCAACACTGAAGCTTTCTTT. Encoded protein: CASRDSGGNTEAFF.

The CDR3 region is CARRENTEAFF. The CDR3 bases are TGTGCCAGGCGGGAGAACACTGAAGCTTTCTTT. The gene calls are TRBV6-6 and TRBJ1-1; D ambiguous. V was shortened by 9 bases and J by 1 base, with 6 bases between the two germline ends. The CDR3 contains 11 residues. Looked up from germline, CDR1 is MNHNY and CDR2 is SVGAGI (reference sequence).

This clonotype was detected a few times. This sequence joins TRBV12-5 and TRBJ2-4, with D tentatively TRBD2 (5 bases). There are 13 residues in the CDR3. The germline V gene has CDR1 LGHNT and CDR2 FRNRAP. V was cut by 6 bases and J by 10 bases, with 16 bases left in between. The CDR3 region is CASGHNTGSIQYF. The DNA for the CDR3 is TGTGCTAGTGGCCACAACACGGGGTCGATTCAGTACTTC.

This clonotype was found many times. The rearrangement uses TRBV4-3 and TRBJ2-1; D not certain. CDR1 and CDR2 from the germline V gene are LGHNA and YSLEER. The CDR3 length is 15 residues. The germline V and J ends were trimmed by 0 bases and 2 bases, with 8 bases remaining between them. CDR3 in amino acids: CASSQDSGAYNEQFF. The CDR3 coding sequence is TGCGCCAGCAGCCAAGATTCAGGAGCCTACAATGAGCAGTTCTTC.

V usage is TRBV20-1 and J usage is TRBJ1-2; no firm D call. Trimming pared 1 base from V and 2 bases from J, leaving 8 bases between. Germline CDR1 DFQATT, CDR2 SNEGSKA (reference sequence). This CDR3 is 13 amino acids long. CDR3 DNA: TGCAGTGCTAGAGGGGTCGCGAACTATGGCTACACCTTC. It is translated as CSARGVANYGYTF.

The table lists this clonotype with a few counts. The rearrangement uses TRBV7-2 and TRBJ2-1, with D perhaps TRBD1 or TRBD2 (5 bases each). The CDR3 loop spans 15 amino acids. The germline CDR1 and CDR2 sequences are SGHTA and FQGNSA. V was clipped by 6 bases and J by 5 bases, with 17 bases between them. CDR3 region: CASRRLGAIHNEQFF. DNA for the CDR3: TGTGCCAGCAGAAGGCTCGGGGCGATTCACAATGAGCAGTTCTTC. Full variable domain (outside the CDR3, taken from reference TRBV7-2 and TRBJ2-1): GAGVSQSPSNKVTEKGKDVELRCDPISGHTALYWYRQSLGQGLEFLIYFQGNSAPDKSGLPSDRFSAERTGGSVSTLTIQRTQQEDSAVYLCASRRLGAIHNEQFFGPGTRLTVL.

This clonotype appeared a few times. The V gene is TRBV20-1, the J gene TRBJ2-3, with D possibly TRBD2 on 5 matching bases. Trimming took off 1 base at V and 2 bases at J, with 7 bases between the two ends. CDR1 is DFQATT and CDR2 is SNEGSKA in the germline V gene (reference sequence). This CDR3 region has 13 residues. The CDR3 bases are TGCAGTGCTAGAGTAGACTACACAGATACGCAGTATTTT. It yields the protein CSARVDYTDTQYF.

This clonotype was seen a few times. The genes are TRBV4-2 and TRBJ2-1; unclear D gene. The CDR3 sequence is 16 residues long. V lost 0 bases and J 6 bases, leaving 15 bases between the germline ends. The germline gives CDR1 LGHNA, CDR2 YNFKEQ. The CDR3 loop reads CASSQDWAPGFNEQFF. In DNA, the CDR3 is TGTGCCAGCAGCCAAGATTGGGCCCCTGGTTTCAATGAGCAGTTCTTC.

This chain uses TRBV12-3 or TRBV12-4 with TRBJ2-3, with D possibly being TRBD2 (6 bases). Trimming stripped 2 bases from V and 0 bases from J, with 9 bases between. The CDR3 loop spans 15 amino acids. The CDR3 DNA reads TGTGCCAGCAGTTTACAGCGGGCTAGCACAGATACGCAGTATTTT. This sequence encodes CASSLQRASTDTQYF.

The chain has TRBV6-5 and TRBJ1-2; D unclear. This CDR3 is 13 amino acids long. V dropped 2 bases and J dropped 4 bases, with 8 bases sitting between them. Germline-derived CDR1 and CDR2 are MNHEY and SVGAGI. DNA of the CDR3: TGTGCCAGCAGTTACGGACTGGCCTATGGCTACACCTTC. It codes for CASSYGLAYGYTF.

V and J are TRBV6-6 and TRBJ2-1, with D perhaps matching TRBD2 (6 bases). V dropped 6 bases and J dropped 13 bases, with 22 bases sitting between them. Germline CDR1 is MNHNY and CDR2 is SVGAGI (reference sequence). CDR3 length: 14 residues. CDR3 bases: TGTGCCAGCAGGCAAACTAGCTACCAAGAGACCCAGTTCTTC. Its translation is CASRQTSYQETQFF.

This clonotype came up a few times. This chain joins TRBV11-2 and TRBJ2-1; TRBD2 agrees at 8 bases. With 8 bases clipped from V and 1 base from J, the junction kept 4 bases outside the gene matches. This CDR3 spans 14 amino acids. The germline CDR1 and CDR2 sequences are SGHAT and FQNNGV. The CDR3 DNA reads as TGTGCCAGCCAACTAGCGGTGTCCTACAATGAGCAGTTCTTC. Amino acids: CASQLAVSYNEQFF.

This clonotype was recorded a few times. The gene calls are TRBV11-1 and TRBJ1-6, with D uncertain. The CDR3 sequence is 14 residues long. Germline CDR1 reads SGHAT; CDR2 reads FQDESV (reference sequence). Trimming removed 5 bases at V and 10 bases at J, with 15 bases between. The CDR3 DNA follows: TGTGCCAGCAGCCACAAAAGGGCGCTGTCACCCCTCCACTTT. It translates to CASSHKRALSPLHF.

This rearrangement joins TRBV7-8 to TRBJ1-5; D not certain. With 7 bases removed from V and 3 bases from J, the gap between germline ends came to 16 bases. This CDR3 contains 15 residues. Germline V gene data show CDR1 as SGHVS and CDR2 as FQNEAQ. The CDR3 nucleotides are TGTGCCAGCACCGTAGGGCGGGTTTCCAATCAGCCCCAGCATTTT. It yields the protein CASTVGRVSNQPQHF.

V usage is TRBV9 and J usage is TRBJ2-5; tentative D call: TRBD1 (6 bases). The DNA end favors TRBJ2-7, so the J call may be wrong. CDR3 length: 13 residues. Germline values: CDR1 SGDLS, CDR2 YYNGEE. The CDR3 coding sequence is TGTGCCAGCAGCCCCTTGGGGGCGGACGAGCAGTACTTC. It specifies CASSPLGADEQYF.

This sequence joins TRBV9 and TRBJ2-2; 12 bases line up with TRBD2. CDR1 is SGDLS and CDR2 is YYNGEE in the germline V gene. The V segment lost 0 bases and the J segment 3 bases; nucleotides outside the gene matches: 3. This CDR3 is built from 17 residues. CDR3 loop: CASSVVGLAGYTGELFF. DNA for the CDR3: TGTGCCAGCAGCGTAGTAGGACTAGCGGGGTACACCGGGGAGCTGTTTTTT.

V and J are TRBV27 and TRBJ2-7, with D tentatively TRBD1 (6 bases). Germline assignment: CDR1 MNHEY and CDR2 SMNVEV (reference sequence). The CDR3 sequence is 11 residues long. The CDR3, as DNA: TGTGCTACCCGAGGGGGCTACGAGCAGTACTTC. Residues: CATRGGYEQYF.

This clonotype was seen only a few times. The rearrangement links TRBV12-3 or TRBV12-4 to TRBJ1-4, with D perhaps matching TRBD1 (5 bases). The CDR3 runs to 14 residues. V gave up 7 bases and J gave up 0 bases, with 9 bases separating them. Here the CDR3 DNA reads TGTGCCAGCACTACAGGTGCAACTAATGAAAAACTGTTTTTT. This encodes CASTTGATNEKLFF.

V gene TRBV7-9 combines with J gene TRBJ1-4; D is unclear. V was clipped by 1 base and J by 3 bases, with 6 bases between them. This CDR3 is built from 14 residues. Germline V gene sequence: CDR1 SEHNR, CDR2 FQNEAQ (reference sequence). The CDR3 bases are TGTGCCAGCAGCTTAGAACGGGCTAATGAAAAACTGTTTTTT. This encodes CASSLERANEKLFF.